The sequence of this T cell receptor (beta chain) was determined in a study of neurological immune-mediated disorders (dated by TCRdb to between 2019 and 2020). At the level of the whole study: Among the roughly 35 multiple sclerosis patients, relapsing-remitting MS accounted for about 31 and secondary progressive MS accounted for 3. Peripheral blood TCR-beta repertoires from patients with HTLV-I-associated myelopathy (HAM/TSP), patients with multiple sclerosis, and healthy controls were compared in the study using UMI-based sequencing. The 90 to 120 TCR-beta libraries covered PBMC samples along with longitudinal samples, technical triplicates, and paired sorted CD4+ and CD8+ T-cell subsets. Of the roughly 70 subjects in the cohort, roughly 14 were HAM/TSP patients, roughly 35 were multiple sclerosis patients, and roughly 20 were healthy controls.

Unsorted PBMC libraries were generated from 2 million PBMCs stored in RNAlater at -80 °C until RNA extraction. Multiple sclerosis patients were enrolled in a US clinical protocol under which disease progression was evaluated by magnetic resonance imaging. Peripheral blood was subjected to Ficoll-Hypaque density gradient centrifugation to isolate PBMCs, which were then cryopreserved in liquid nitrogen. The paper as a whole reports these results and caveats: The MS cluster showed no association with clinical or MRI features, and the authors stated that larger cohorts are needed. In phylogenetic analysis, the repertoires of 18 of 34 MS patients grouped into a cluster of related CDR3 sequences, which suggests a possible signature at the repertoire level. No identical CDR3 amino acid sequences were found to be shared among expanded clones across subjects, suggesting that TCR-beta repertoires were private in all groups. TCR clonal expansion was highest in HAM/TSP patients and lowest in MS patients, with MS patients falling below even healthy controls.

This clonotype was counted many times. There is no known antigen for this receptor. The record has no base qualities; no much larger clone is one base away. To synthesize cDNA, template-switch 5'RACE was performed with a primer carrying a 10-nucleotide random unique molecular identifier so that each TCR transcript was tagged. Every sequencing run covered 15-18 subjects and yielded more than 180 million TCR-beta sequences. Total RNA was extracted with the RNeasy kit. The KAPA Real-time Library Amplification kit was used to amplify TCR-beta VDJ regions with primers targeting the TCR constant region and the 5'RACE anchor. A first PCR added sample indexes and Illumina adaptors, and a second PCR then raised library yield. The roughly 650 bp TCR product was size-selected on a 2% E-gel SizeSelection system after Ampure bead purification. Before pooling, libraries had their quality checked on a Bioanalyzer, their concentration measured with Qubit, and their quantity determined with the Kapa Library Quantification kit. Paired-end 2 x 150 bp sequencing of the libraries was performed on an Illumina HiSeq 2500. To increase sequence diversity, roughly 24-32% phiX was spiked into each library pool. As for the authors' bioinformatics: The quality-filtered reads were processed with the UMI-based MiGEC pipeline, whose error correction step removed more than 90% of the raw TCR sequences. VDJ genes were aligned to IMGT germline references, and each clonotype was defined by a unique CDR3 amino acid sequence together with V-J genes. VDJtools evaluated clonal expansion, Shannon diversity and CDR3 relatedness (CalcPairwiseDistances, ClusterSamples); CLCbio workbench built phylogenetic trees. Clones with at least 8 unique UMIs were defined as expanded, with this threshold being based on coefficient-of-variation modelling across technical triplicates. The raw public data were reprocessed by TCRdb itself: fastp quality trimming at Q25, MiXCR clonotype calling, in-frame beta chains only. CDR3 protein duplicates are merged, each entry listing the most common genes and DNA. The V and J calls and clone size are TCRdb's, not the authors'. A total of tens of thousands of distinct CDR3 sequences appear in this sample, approximately 3% of them only once. The ten top clones hold more than 12% of the sample.

The CDR3 goes from the cysteine to the phenylalanine over 16 residues. The DNA shown is the 48-base CDR3, in frame from base 1. For CDR1 and CDR2, the germline V gene lists SGDLS and YYNGEE. The junction shows trimming of 0 bases on V and 7 bases on J, plus 17 bases between the germline ends. The TCR sequence derives from a woman between 50 and 59 years old with multiple sclerosis. The chain was built from TRBV9 and TRBJ2-1; TRBD2 is a possible D gene, resting on 5 matching bases. Sequencing input: PBMCs. The CDR3 amino acid sequence is: CASSVDPSFSINEQFF. The nucleotides read TGTGCCAGCAGCGTAGATCCTAGCTTCTCTATTAATGAGCAGTTCTTC.